The 20 T cell receptor beta chains given below trace back to one sample, sequenced in a study of cytomegalovirus exposure and HLA in healthy donors (dated by TCRdb to the late 2010s). The library was generated by the immunoSEQ multiplex PCR assay. For the multiplex PCR, a mixture combining 60 forward primers for TCR Vbeta segments and 13 reverse primers for TCR Jbeta segments was used. Here the immuneACCESS table is served through TCRdb, limited to in-frame sequences with V and J called. Missing clones are a known gap in these copies; in checked studies unresolved V genes cover under half, and the rest lacks a known reason. The sample has 95,000 to 150,000 clones on record, around three quarters of them singletons. The top ten clonotypes cover less than 4.5% of the sample. The sample comprised PBMCs. The receptor set was obtained from a man aged 40-55 years in good health and CMV-seronegative.

The V gene is TRBV7-2, the J gene TRBJ1-2, with D possibly matching TRBD1 (6 bases). There are 14 residues in the CDR3. The V end was cut by 5 bases, the J end by 8 bases, with 18 bases between. Germline CDR1 is SGHTA and CDR2 is FQGNSA. The CDR3 region has the DNA TGTGCCAGCAGCAGACCGGGACAAGTCATGGGCTACACCTTC. Residues: CASSRPGQVMGYTF.

The chain combines TRBV7-6 with TRBJ2-5, with 10 bases lining up with TRBD2. CDR1 SGHVS and CDR2 FNYEAQ come from the germline V gene. The V segment lost 1 base and the J segment 5 bases; nucleotides outside the gene matches: 10. This CDR3 region has 17 residues. The CDR3 nucleotides are TGTGCCAGCAGCTTAGAAGTAGCGGGGGGCCCTCGGGAGACCCAGTACTTC. Its translation: CASSLEVAGGPRETQYF.

Concerning this clone: The junction does not match germline at one end; this may be a read error. The rearrangement links TRBV7-9 to TRBJ2-6; TRBD1 aligns across 12 bases. CDR1 and CDR2 from the germline V gene are SEHNR and FQNEAQ (reference sequence). CDR3 length equals 19 residues. In DNA, the CDR3 is TGTGCCAGCAGTAAGCCGGGACAGGGGGCTTACTCTGGGGCCAACGCCCTGACTTTC. This sequence encodes CASSKPGQGAYSGANALTF.

The chain combines TRBV6-1 with TRBJ2-2; D gene unclear. CDR1 is MNHNS and CDR2 is SASEGT in the germline V gene. The CDR3 contains 12 residues. The V and J ends lost 8 bases and 1 base respectively, with 5 bases between them. In nucleotides, the CDR3 is TGTGCCAGCTCCATGAACACCGGGGAGCTGTTTTTT. As protein: CASSMNTGELFF.

The chain joins TRBV27 to TRBJ1-6; D remains unclear. Germline-derived CDR1 and CDR2 are MNHEY and SMNVEV (reference sequence). V lost 6 bases and J lost 6, with 9 bases in between. The CDR3 has 13 amino acids. The CDR3 sequence: CASRWQSNSPLHF. CDR3 nucleotide sequence: TGTGCCAGCAGGTGGCAGTCTAATTCACCCCTCCACTTT.

The rearrangement uses TRBV7-3 and TRBJ2-1; 9 bases align to TRBD1. The V gene end was trimmed by 3 bases and the J gene end by 7 bases; junction bases not matched to a gene: 1. Germline CDR1 SGHTA, CDR2 FQGTGA. The CDR3 covers 13 residues. CDR3 loop: CASSLGTGNEQFF. CDR3 nucleotides: TGTGCCAGCAGCTTGGGGACAGGGAATGAGCAGTTCTTC.

The rearrangement uses TRBV29-1 and TRBJ1-2; 8 bases map to TRBD1. Unmatched junction bases numbered 9, after V lost 1 base and J lost 2 bases. This CDR3 region has 16 residues. The germline gives CDR1 SQVTM, CDR2 ANQGSEA. DNA for the CDR3: TGCAGCGTTGAAGGTACCTGGACAGGGAAAAACTATGGCTACACCTTC. Its protein product is CSVEGTWTGKNYGYTF.

The chain carries TRBV9 and TRBJ1-6; a possible D gene is TRBD1 (6 bases). CDR1 is SGDLS, CDR2 YYNGEE, per germline. V lost 0 bases and J 4 bases, leaving 8 bases between the germline ends. The CDR3 extends over 15 amino acids. The CDR3 nucleotides are TGTGCCAGCAGCGTAGCGACAGGATATAATTCACCCCTCCACTTT. Translation: CASSVATGYNSPLHF.

The rearrangement links TRBV7-9 to TRBJ1-1; possibly TRBD1 for D (5 bases). CDR1 and CDR2 from the germline V gene are SEHNR and FQNEAQ (reference sequence). The CDR3 extends over 14 amino acids. V shed 1 base and J shed 4 bases, with 10 bases lying between them. The CDR3 coding sequence is TGTGCCAGCAGCTTAGAAAGGGGTAGCACTGAAGCTTTCTTT. Protein product: CASSLERGSTEAFF.

The rearrangement links TRBV4-2 to TRBJ1-1; D remains unclear. The CDR3 consists of 15 residues. V lost 1 base to trimming and J lost 5 bases, with 14 bases between them. The V gene's germline CDR1 is LGHNA and CDR2 YNFKEQ. CDR3 nucleotides: TGTGCCAGCAGCCAAGTACCCCGGGGATCGACTGAAGCTTTCTTT. This translates into CASSQVPRGSTEAFF.

V usage is TRBV7-9 and J usage is TRBJ1-2; no clear D gene. The CDR3 runs 14 residues. Germline CDR1 SEHNR, CDR2 FQNEAQ (reference sequence). V shed 1 base and J shed 3 bases, with 9 bases lying between them. The chain's CDR3 is CASSLGGSDYGYTF. The CDR3 nucleotides are TGTGCCAGCAGCTTAGGAGGGAGTGACTATGGCTACACCTTC.

The V call is TRBV4-1, the J call TRBJ2-1; 8 nucleotides agree with TRBD1. Germline V gene lookup returns CDR1 MGHRA and CDR2 YSYEKL. Trimming removed 1 base from V and 4 bases from J; junction bases left unmatched: 6. The CDR3 is 16 residues long. As DNA, the CDR3 is TGCGCCAGCAGCCAAGGACAGGGGCCTACGTACAATGAGCAGTTCTTC. Amino acid sequence: CASSQGQGPTYNEQFF.

The rearrangement links TRBV7-3 to TRBJ2-7; a possible D gene is TRBD2 (7 bases). The germline V and J ends were trimmed by 1 base and 2 bases, with 12 bases remaining between them. The CDR3 has 15 amino acids. CDR1 and CDR2 from the germline V gene are SGHTA and FQGTGA. DNA of the CDR3: TGTGCCAGCAGCTTAAGCGGGGGACACACCTACGAGCAGTACTTC. As protein: CASSLSGGHTYEQYF.

This chain uses TRBV4-2 with TRBJ1-5, with 7 nucleotides matching TRBD1. Germline CDR1 reads LGHNA; CDR2 reads YNFKEQ. Unmatched junction bases numbered 8, after V lost 4 bases and J lost 5 bases. The CDR3 length is 15 residues. CDR3 sequence reads: CASSLTRQGDQPQHF. The CDR3 region has the DNA TGTGCCAGCAGCCTCACTAGGCAGGGGGATCAGCCCCAGCATTTT.

V usage is TRBV4-2 and J usage is TRBJ2-5, with a weak D call TRBD1 (5 bases). The J call is uncertain, as TRBJ2-7 better fits the DNA end. Germline V gene data show CDR1 as LGHNA and CDR2 as YNFKEQ. This CDR3 is 15 amino acids long. The CDR3 loop reads CASSHKGARAYEQYF. DNA of the CDR3: TGTGCCAGCAGCCATAAAGGGGCAAGGGCCTACGAGCAGTACTTC.

This chain uses TRBV6-6 with TRBJ2-5, with a possible D match to TRBD2 (6 bases). CDR1 and CDR2 (germline): MNHNY, SVGAGI (reference sequence). This CDR3 comprises 13 residues. Trimming shortened V by 6 bases and J by 3 bases, and 11 bases separated the two germline ends. The CDR3 loop is CASSLIAEETQYF. The CDR3 DNA follows: TGTGCCAGCAGCCTTATAGCGGAAGAGACCCAGTACTTC.

The CDR3 nucleotides are TGTGCCAGCAGCTTTTACCGGGTTCTGAACACTGAAGCTTTCTTT. Protein sequence: CASSFYRVLNTEAFF. V usage is TRBV5-8 and J usage is TRBJ1-1; D remains unclear. V was shortened by 2 bases and J by 0 bases, with 11 bases between the two germline ends. Per germline, CDR1 SGHTS and CDR2 YDEGEE. There are 15 residues in the CDR3.

A word on this clone: Other nucleotide sequences from this sample produce the same CDR3. This chain uses TRBV7-2 with TRBJ1-2; no definite D call. The CDR3 consists of 12 residues. Germline CDR1 is SGHTA and CDR2 is FQGNSA. Trimming left V 6 bases short and J 4 bases short, with 9 bases between. Written as DNA, the CDR3 is TGTGCCAGCAGAGGGAGCGTCTATGGCTACACCTTC. It is translated as CASRGSVYGYTF.

This clone was found a few times. This chain links TRBV28 with TRBJ2-5; tentatively, D is TRBD1 (6 bases). CDR3 length equals 15 residues. CDR1 is MDHEN, CDR2 SYDVKM, per germline. With 5 bases removed from V and 4 bases from J, the gap between germline ends came to 17 bases. For the CDR3, the DNA is TGTGCCAGCAGTGACGTGGGGGCGACGAGAGAGACCCAGTACTTC. Its translation is CASSDVGATRETQYF. Drawing the rest from reference TRBV28 and TRBJ2-5, the complete variable domain is DVKVTQSSRYLVKRTGEKVFLECVQDMDHENMFWYRQDPGLGLRLIYFSYDVKMKEKGDIPEGYSVSREKKERFSLILESASTNQTSMYLCASSDVGATRETQYFGPGTRLLVL.

V is TRBV4-2 and J is TRBJ1-4; D gene unclear. V dropped 0 bases and J dropped 4 bases, with 9 bases sitting between them. This CDR3 is built from 15 residues. From germline, CDR1 is LGHNA and CDR2 YNFKEQ. CDR3 in amino acids: CASSQDHRYNEKLFF. The CDR3 DNA reads TGTGCCAGCAGCCAAGACCACAGATATAATGAAAAACTGTTTTTT.